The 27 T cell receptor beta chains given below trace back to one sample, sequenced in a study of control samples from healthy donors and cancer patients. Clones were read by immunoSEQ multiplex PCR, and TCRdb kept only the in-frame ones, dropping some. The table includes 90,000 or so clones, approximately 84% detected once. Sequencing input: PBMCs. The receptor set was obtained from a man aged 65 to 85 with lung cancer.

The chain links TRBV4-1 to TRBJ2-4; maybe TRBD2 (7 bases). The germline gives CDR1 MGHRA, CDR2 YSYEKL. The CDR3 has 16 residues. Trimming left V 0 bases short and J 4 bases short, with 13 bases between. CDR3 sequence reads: CASSQDGGAIKNIQYF. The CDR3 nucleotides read TGCGCCAGCAGCCAAGATGGGGGGGCAATTAAAAACATTCAGTACTTC.

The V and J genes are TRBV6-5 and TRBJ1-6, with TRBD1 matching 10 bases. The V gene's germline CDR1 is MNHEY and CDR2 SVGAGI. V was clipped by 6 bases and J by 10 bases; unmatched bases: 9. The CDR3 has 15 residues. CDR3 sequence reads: CASSDETGGASPLHF. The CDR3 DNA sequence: TGTGCCAGCAGCGACGAGACAGGGGGCGCGTCACCCCTCCACTTT.

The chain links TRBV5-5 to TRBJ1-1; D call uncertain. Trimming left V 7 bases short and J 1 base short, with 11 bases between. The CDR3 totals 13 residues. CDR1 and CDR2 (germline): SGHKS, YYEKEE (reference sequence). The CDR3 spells CASDGRKNTEAFF. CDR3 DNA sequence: TGTGCCAGCGATGGACGGAAGAACACTGAAGCTTTCTTT.

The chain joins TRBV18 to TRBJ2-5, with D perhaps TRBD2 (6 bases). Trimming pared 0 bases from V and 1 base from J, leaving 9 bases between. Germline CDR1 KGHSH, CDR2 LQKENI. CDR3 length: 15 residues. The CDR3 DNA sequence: TGTGCCAGCTCACCACCGGAGGGGTTCCAAGAGACCCAGTACTTC. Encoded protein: CASSPPEGFQETQYF. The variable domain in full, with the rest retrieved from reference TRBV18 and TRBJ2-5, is NAGVMQNPRHLVRRRGQEARLRCSPMKGHSHVYWYRQLPEEGLKFMVYLQKENIIDESGMPKERFSAEFPKEGPSILRIQQVVRGDSAAYFCASSPPEGFQETQYFGPGTRLLVL.

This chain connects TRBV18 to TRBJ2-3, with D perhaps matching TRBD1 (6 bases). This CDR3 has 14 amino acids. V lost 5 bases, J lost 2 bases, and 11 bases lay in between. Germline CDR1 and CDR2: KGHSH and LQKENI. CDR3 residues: CASSKDRNTDTQYF. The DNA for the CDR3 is TGTGCCAGCTCAAAAGACAGGAACACAGATACGCAGTATTTT.

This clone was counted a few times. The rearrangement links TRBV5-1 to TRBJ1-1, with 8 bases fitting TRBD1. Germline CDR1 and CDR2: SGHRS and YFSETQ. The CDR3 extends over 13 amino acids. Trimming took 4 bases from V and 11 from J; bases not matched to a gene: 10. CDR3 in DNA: TGCGCCAGCAGCCCGCAGGGGGCGCGGGGGGCTTTCTTT. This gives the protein CASSPQGARGAFF.

The CDR3 loop is CASSQFRGSSYNEQFF. CDR3 nucleotides: TGTGCCAGCAGCCAATTCAGGGGCAGCTCCTACAATGAGCAGTTCTTC. The chain couples TRBV7-2 to TRBJ2-1, with a tentative D call TRBD1 (6 bases). V shed 5 bases and J shed 0 bases, with 14 bases lying between them. The CDR3 is made up of 16 amino acids. Germline V gene sequence: CDR1 SGHTA, CDR2 FQGNSA. The full variable domain, in which reference TRBV7-2 and TRBJ2-1 provide the parts outside the CDR3, is GAGVSQSPSNKVTEKGKDVELRCDPISGHTALYWYRQSLGQGLEFLIYFQGNSAPDKSGLPSDRFSAERTGGSVSTLTIQRTQQEDSAVYLCASSQFRGSSYNEQFFGPGTRLTVL.

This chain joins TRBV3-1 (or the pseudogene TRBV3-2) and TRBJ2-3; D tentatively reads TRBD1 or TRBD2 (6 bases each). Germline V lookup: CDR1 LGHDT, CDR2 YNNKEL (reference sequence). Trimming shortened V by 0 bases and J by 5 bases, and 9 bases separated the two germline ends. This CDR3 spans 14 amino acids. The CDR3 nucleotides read TGTGCCAGCAGCCAAGAAGGGGGGATAGATACGCAGTATTTT. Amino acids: CASSQEGGIDTQYF.

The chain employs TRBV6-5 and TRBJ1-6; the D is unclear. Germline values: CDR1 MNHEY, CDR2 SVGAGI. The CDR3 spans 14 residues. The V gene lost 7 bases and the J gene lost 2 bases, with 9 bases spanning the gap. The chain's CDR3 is CASMASPYNSPLHF. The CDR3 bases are TGTGCCAGCATGGCGAGTCCCTATAATTCACCCCTCCACTTT.

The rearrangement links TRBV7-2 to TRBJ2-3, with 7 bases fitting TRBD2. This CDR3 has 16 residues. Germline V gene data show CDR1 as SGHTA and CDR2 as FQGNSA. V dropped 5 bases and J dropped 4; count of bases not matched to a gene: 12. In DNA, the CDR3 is TGTGCCAGCAGCCCCCAACGCGGGGGTTCCTCAGATACGCAGTATTTT. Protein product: CASSPQRGGSSDTQYF.

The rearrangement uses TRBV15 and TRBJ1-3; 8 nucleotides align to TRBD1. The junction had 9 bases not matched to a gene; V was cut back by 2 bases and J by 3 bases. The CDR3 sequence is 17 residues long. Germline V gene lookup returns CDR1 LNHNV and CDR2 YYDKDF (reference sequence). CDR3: CATSRQASTGGGNTIYF. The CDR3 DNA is TGTGCCACCAGCAGACAAGCTTCAACAGGGGGTGGAAACACCATATATTTT.

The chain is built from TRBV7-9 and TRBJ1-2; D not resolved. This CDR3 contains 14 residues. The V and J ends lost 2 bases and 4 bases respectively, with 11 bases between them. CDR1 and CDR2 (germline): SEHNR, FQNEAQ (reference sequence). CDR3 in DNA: TGTGCCAGCAGCTTACGGGAAGGGTTCTATGGCTACACCTTC. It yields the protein CASSLREGFYGYTF.

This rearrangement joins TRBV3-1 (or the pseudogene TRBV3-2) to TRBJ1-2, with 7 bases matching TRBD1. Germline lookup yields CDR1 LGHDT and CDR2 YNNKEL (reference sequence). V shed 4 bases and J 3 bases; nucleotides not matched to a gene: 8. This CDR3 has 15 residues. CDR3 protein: CASSRREGADYGYTF. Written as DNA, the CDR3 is TGTGCCAGCAGCCGGAGGGAGGGGGCGGACTATGGCTACACCTTC.

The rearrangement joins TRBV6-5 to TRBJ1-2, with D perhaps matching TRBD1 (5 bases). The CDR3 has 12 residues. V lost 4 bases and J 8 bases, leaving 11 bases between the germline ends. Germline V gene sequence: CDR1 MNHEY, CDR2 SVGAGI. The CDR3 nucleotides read TGTGCCAGCAGTTCGGGGCAACCGGGCTACACCTTC. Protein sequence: CASSSGQPGYTF.

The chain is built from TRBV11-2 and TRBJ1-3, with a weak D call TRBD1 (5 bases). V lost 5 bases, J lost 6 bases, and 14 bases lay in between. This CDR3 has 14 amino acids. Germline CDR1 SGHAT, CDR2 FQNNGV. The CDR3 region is CASSPQGGKNTIYF. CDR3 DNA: TGTGCCAGCAGCCCCCAGGGTGGGAAAAACACCATATATTTT.

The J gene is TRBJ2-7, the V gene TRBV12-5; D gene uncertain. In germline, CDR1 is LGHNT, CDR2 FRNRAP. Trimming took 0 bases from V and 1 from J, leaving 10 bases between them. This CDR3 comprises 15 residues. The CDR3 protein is CASGLVQSRSYEQYF. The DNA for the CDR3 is TGTGCTAGTGGTTTGGTACAGAGCAGATCCTACGAGCAGTACTTC.

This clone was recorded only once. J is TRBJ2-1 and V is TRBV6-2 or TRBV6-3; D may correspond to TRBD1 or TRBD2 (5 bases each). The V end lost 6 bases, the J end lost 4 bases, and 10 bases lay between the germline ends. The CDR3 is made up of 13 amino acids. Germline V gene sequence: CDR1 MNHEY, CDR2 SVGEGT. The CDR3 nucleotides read TGTGCCAGCAGCCGGGACGGATACAATGAGCAGTTCTTC. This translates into CASSRDGYNEQFF.

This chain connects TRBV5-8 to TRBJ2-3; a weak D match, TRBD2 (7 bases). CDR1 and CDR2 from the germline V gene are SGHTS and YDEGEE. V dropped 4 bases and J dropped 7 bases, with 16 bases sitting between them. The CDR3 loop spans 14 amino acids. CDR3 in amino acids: CASSLYGGPNTQYF. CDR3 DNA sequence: TGTGCCAGCAGCCTTTACGGGGGGCCGAATACGCAGTATTTT.

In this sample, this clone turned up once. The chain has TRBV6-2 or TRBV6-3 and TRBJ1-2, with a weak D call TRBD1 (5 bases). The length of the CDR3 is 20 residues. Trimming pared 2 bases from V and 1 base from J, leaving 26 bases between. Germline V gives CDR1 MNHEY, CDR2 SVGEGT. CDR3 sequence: CASSYSFVEGVSNYNYGYTF. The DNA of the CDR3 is TGTGCCAGCAGTTACAGTTTCGTGGAAGGGGTATCTAATTATAACTATGGCTACACCTTC.

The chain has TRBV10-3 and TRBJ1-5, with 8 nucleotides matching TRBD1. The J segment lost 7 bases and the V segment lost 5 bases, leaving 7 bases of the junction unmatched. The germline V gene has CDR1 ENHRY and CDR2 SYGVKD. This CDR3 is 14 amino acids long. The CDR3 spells CAISIGQGAQPQHF. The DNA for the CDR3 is TGTGCCATCAGTATAGGCCAGGGGGCGCAGCCCCAGCATTTT.

The CDR3 DNA is TGTGCCAGCATGGTAGCGGGGGGGATAAGCAATGAGCAGTTCTTC. Encoded protein: CASMVAGGISNEQFF. This chain links TRBV28 with TRBJ2-1, with 11 bases matching TRBD2. Germline CDR1 is MDHEN and CDR2 is SYDVKM. CDR3 length equals 15 residues. V shed 7 bases and J 6 bases; nucleotides not matched to a gene: 8.

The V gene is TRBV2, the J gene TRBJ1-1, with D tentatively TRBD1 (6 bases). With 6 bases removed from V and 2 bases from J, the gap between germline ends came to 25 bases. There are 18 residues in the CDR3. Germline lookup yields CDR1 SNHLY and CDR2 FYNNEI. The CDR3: CASSNGQMDNLLNTEAFF. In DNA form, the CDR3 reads TGTGCCAGCAGCAACGGACAGATGGACAACCTACTTAACACTGAAGCTTTCTTT. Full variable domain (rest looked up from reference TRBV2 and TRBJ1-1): EPEVTQTPSHQVTQMGQEVILRCVPISNHLYFYWYRQILGQKVEFLVSFYNNEISEKSEIFDDQFSVERPDGSNFTLKIRSTKLEDSAMYFCASSNGQMDNLLNTEAFFGQGTRLTVV.

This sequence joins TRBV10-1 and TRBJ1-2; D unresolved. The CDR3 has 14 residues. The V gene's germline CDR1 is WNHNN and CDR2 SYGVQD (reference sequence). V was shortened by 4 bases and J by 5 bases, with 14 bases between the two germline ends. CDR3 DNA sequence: TGCGCCAGCAGTGCCTCGGGATCCATGTATGGCTACACCTTC. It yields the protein CASSASGSMYGYTF.

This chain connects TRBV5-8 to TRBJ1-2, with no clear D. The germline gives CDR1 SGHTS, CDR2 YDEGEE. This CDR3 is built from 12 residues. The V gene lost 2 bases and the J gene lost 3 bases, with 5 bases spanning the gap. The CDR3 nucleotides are TGTGCCAGCAGCTTAACAGACTATGGCTACACCTTC. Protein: CASSLTDYGYTF.

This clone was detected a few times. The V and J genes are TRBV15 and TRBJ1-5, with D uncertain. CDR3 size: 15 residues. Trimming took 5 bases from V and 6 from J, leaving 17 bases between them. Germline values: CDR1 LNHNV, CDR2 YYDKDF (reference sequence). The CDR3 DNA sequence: TGTGCCACCAGCGACTGGTCCGACGGAGGTCAGCCCCAGCATTTT. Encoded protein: CATSDWSDGGQPQHF.

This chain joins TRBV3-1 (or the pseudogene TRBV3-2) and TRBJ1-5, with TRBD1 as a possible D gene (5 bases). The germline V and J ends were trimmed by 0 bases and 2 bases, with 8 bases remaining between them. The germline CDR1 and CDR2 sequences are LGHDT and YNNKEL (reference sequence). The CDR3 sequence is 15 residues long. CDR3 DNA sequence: TGTGCCAGCAGCCAAGATCGGGGGGGCAATCAGCCCCAGCATTTT. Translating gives CASSQDRGGNQPQHF.

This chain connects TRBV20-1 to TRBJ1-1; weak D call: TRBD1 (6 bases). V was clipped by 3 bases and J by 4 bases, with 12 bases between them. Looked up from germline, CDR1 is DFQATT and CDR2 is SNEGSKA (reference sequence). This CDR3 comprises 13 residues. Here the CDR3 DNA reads TGCAGTGCTAGTACGGGGGCCGGCACTGAAGCTTTCTTT. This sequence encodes CSASTGAGTEAFF.